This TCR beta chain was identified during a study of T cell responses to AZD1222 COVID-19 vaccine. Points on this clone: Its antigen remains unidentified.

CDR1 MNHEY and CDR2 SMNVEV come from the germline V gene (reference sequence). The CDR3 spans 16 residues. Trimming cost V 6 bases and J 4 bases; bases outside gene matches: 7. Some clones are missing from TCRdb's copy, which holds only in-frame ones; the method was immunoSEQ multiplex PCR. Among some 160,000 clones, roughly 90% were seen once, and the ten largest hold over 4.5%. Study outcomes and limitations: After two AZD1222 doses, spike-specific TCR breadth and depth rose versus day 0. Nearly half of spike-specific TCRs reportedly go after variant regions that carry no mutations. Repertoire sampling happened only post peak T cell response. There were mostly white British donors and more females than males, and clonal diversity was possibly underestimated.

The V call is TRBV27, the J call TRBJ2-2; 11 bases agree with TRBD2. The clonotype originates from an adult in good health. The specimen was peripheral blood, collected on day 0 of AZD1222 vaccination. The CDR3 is CASSKITSGSTGELFF. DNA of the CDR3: TGTGCCAGCAGCAAGATAACTAGCGGGAGCACCGGGGAGCTGTTTTTT.